This T cell receptor beta chain stems from a study of T cells after yellow fever vaccination. The J segment lost 1 base and the V segment lost 3 bases, leaving 8 bases of the junction unmatched. This CDR3 is built from 16 residues. From germline, CDR1 is PRHDT and CDR2 FYEKMQ (reference sequence). This clonotype was seen repeatedly, ten times or more. TCRdb re-analysed the 5' RACE reads in MiXCR, keeping a single row per CDR3 protein. The profile covers about 580,000 distinct CDR3 sequences, with about a sixth appearing a single time and roughly 17% taken by the ten largest. Sequenced here: PBMCs, sampled around 5 days after the first yellow fever vaccination. The genes are TRBV13 and TRBJ2-5, with TRBD2 matching over 7 bases. The sequence came from a man younger than 35 who received the YFV17D yellow fever vaccine. The DNA of the CDR3 is TGTGCCAGCAGCTTCCCCAGCGGGGACCCCCAAGAGACCCAGTACTTC. It translates to CASSFPSGDPQETQYF.